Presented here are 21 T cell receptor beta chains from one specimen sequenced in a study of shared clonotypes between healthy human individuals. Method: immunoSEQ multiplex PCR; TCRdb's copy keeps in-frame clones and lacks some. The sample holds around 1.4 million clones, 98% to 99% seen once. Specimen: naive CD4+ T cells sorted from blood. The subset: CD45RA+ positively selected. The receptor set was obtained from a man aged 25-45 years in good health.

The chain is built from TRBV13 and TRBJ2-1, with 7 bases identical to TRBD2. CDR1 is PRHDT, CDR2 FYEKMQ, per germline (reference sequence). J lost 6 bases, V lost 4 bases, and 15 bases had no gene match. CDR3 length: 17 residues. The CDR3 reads CASSSLTGTTGSNEQFF. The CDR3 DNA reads TGTGCCAGCAGCTCCCTAACCGGGACTACGGGCTCCAATGAGCAGTTCTTC.

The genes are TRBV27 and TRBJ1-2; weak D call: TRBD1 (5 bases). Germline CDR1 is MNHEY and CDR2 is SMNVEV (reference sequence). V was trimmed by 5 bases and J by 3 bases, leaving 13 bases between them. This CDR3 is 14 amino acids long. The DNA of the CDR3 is TGTGCCAGCAGTAAGACGGGGGGTCACTATGGCTACACCTTC. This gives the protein CASSKTGGHYGYTF.

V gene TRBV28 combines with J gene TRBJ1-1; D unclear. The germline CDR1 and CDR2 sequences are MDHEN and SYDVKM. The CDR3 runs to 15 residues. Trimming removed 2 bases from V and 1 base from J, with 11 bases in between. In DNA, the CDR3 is TGTGCCAGCAGTTTAATGGCCGCCGGGAACACTGAAGCTTTCTTT. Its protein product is CASSLMAAGNTEAFF.

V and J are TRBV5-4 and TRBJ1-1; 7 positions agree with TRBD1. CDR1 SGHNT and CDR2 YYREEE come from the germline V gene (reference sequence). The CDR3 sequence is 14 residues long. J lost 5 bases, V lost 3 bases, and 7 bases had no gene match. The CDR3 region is CASSSTGVGTEAFF. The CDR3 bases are TGTGCCAGCAGCTCAACAGGGGTTGGGACTGAAGCTTTCTTT.

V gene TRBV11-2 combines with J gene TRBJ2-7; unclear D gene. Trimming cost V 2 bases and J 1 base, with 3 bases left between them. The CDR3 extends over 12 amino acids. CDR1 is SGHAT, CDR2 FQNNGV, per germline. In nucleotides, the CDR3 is TGTGCCAGCAGCTTACCGTCCTACGAGCAGTACTTC. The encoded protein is CASSLPSYEQYF.

This CDR3 reads CASSLEFGFSNQPQHF. The CDR3 region has the DNA TGTGCCAGCAGCTTAGAGTTCGGGTTCAGTAATCAGCCCCAGCATTTT. This chain connects TRBV7-8 to TRBJ1-5, with no clear D. The V end lost 1 base, the J end lost 4 bases, and 14 bases lay between the germline ends. The V gene's germline CDR1 is SGHVS and CDR2 FQNEAQ. The CDR3 runs to 16 residues. Together with reference TRBV7-8 and TRBJ1-5, the CDR3 gives the full variable domain: GAGVSQSPRYKVAKRGQDVALRCDPISGHVSLFWYQQALGQGPEFLTYFQNEAQLDKSGLPSDRFFAERPEGSVSTLKIQRTQQEDSAVYLCASSLEFGFSNQPQHFGDGTRLSIL.

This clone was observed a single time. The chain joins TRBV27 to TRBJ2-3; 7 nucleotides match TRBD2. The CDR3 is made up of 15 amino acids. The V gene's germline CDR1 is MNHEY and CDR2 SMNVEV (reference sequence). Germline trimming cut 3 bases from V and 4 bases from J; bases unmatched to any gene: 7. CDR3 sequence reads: CASSLMAGAPDTQYF. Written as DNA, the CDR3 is TGTGCCAGCAGTTTGATGGCGGGAGCGCCAGATACGCAGTATTTT.

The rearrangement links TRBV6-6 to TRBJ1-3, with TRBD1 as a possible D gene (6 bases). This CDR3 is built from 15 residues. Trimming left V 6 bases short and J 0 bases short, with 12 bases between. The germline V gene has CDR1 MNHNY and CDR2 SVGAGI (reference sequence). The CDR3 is CASSYTGNSGNTIYF. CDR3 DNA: TGTGCCAGCAGCTACACAGGGAACTCTGGAAACACCATATATTTT.

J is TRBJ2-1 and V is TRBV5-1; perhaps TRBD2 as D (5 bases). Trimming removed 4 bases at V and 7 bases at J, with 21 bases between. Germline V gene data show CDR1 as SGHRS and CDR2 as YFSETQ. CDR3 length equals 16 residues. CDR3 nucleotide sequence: TGCGCCAGCAGCCCAATTACCCGGGGAACACAGAATGAGCAGTTCTTC. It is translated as CASSPITRGTQNEQFF.

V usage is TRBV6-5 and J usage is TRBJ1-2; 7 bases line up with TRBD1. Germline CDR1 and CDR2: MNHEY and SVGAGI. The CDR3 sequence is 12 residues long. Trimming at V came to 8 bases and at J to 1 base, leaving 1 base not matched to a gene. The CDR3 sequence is CASQGDNYGYTF. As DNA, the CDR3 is TGTGCCAGCCAGGGGGATAACTATGGCTACACCTTC.

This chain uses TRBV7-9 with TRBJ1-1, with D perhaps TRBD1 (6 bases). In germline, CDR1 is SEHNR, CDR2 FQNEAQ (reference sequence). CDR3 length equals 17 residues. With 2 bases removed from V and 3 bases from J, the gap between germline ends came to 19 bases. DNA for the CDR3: TGTGCCAGCAGCTTATTGGGGGGGCGCGTAGTTCACACTGAAGCTTTCTTT. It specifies CASSLLGGRVVHTEAFF.

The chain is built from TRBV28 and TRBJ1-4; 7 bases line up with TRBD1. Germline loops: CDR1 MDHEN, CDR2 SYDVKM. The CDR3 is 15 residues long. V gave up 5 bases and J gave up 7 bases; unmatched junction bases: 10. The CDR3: CASSPTGREGEKLFF. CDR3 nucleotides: TGTGCCAGCAGTCCGACAGGGAGGGAGGGTGAAAAACTGTTTTTT.

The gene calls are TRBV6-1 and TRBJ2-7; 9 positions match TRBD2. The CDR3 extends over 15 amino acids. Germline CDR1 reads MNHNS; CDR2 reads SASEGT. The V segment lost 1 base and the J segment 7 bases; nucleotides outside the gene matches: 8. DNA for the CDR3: TGTGCCAGCAGTGAAGAGATAGCGGGAGCGGGAGAGCAGTACTTC. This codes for CASSEEIAGAGEQYF.

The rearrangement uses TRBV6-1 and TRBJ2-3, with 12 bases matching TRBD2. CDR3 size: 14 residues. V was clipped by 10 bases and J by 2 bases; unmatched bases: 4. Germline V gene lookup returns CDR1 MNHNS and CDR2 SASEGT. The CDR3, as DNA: TGTGCCACCCGACTAGCGGGGGCCACAGATACGCAGTATTTT. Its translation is CATRLAGATDTQYF.

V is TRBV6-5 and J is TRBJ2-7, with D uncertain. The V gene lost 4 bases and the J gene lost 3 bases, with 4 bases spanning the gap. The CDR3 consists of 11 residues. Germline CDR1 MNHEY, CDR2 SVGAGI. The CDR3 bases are TGTGCCAGCAGTTCTGTCTACGAGCAGTACTTC. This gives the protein CASSSVYEQYF.

The CDR3 reads CASSRDFHEQYF. CDR3 bases: TGTGCCAGCAGCCGAGACTTTCACGAGCAGTACTTC. The chain couples TRBV14 to TRBJ2-7; no reliable D call. The germline V gene has CDR1 SGHDN and CDR2 FVKESK. The ends were cut back, 4 bases at V and 5 bases at J, with 9 bases in the middle. This CDR3 is built from 12 residues.

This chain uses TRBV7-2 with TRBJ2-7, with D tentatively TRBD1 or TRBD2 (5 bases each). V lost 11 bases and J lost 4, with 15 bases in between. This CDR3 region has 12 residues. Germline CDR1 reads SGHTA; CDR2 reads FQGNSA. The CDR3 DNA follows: TGTGCCTTTTCACGGGGCTGTTACGAGCAGTACTTC. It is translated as CAFSRGCYEQYF. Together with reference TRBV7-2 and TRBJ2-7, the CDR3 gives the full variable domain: GAGVSQSPSNKVTEKGKDVELRCDPISGHTALYWYRQSLGQGLEFLIYFQGNSAPDKSGLPSDRFSAERTGGSVSTLTIQRTQQEDSAVYLCAFSRGCYEQYFGPGTRLTVT.

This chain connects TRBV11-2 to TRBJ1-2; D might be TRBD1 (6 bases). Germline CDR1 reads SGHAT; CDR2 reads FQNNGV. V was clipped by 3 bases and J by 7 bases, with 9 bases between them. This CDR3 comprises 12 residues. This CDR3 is CASSFRGSGYTF. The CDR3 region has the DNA TGTGCCAGCAGCTTTAGGGGGTCTGGCTACACCTTC. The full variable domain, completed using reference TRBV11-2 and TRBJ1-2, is EAGVAQSPRYKIIEKRQSVAFWCNPISGHATLYWYQQILGQGPKLLIQFQNNGVVDDSQLPKDRFSAERLKGVDSTLKIQPAKLEDSAVYLCASSFRGSGYTFGSGTRLTVV.

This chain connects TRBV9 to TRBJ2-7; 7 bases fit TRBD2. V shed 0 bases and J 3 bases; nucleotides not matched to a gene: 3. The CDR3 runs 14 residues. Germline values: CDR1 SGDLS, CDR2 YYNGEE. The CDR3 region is CASSVGEGGYEQYF. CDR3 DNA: TGTGCCAGCAGCGTAGGGGAGGGCGGCTACGAGCAGTACTTC.

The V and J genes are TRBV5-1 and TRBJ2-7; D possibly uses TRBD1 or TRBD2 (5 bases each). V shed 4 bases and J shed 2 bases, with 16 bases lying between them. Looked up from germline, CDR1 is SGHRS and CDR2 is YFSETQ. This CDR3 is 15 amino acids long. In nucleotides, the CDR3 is TGCGCCAGCAGCAACCGGGACGGATCGCCCTACGAGCAGTACTTC. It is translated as CASSNRDGSPYEQYF.

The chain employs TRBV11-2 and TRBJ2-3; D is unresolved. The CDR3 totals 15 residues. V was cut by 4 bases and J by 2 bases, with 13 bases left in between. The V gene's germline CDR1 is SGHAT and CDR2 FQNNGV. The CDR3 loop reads CASSSTPLSTDTQYF. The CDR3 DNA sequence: TGTGCCAGCAGCTCTACACCACTCTCCACAGATACGCAGTATTTT.